Below, 7 T cell receptor beta chains from the same sample are listed, as sequenced in a study of T cells after yellow fever vaccination. One entry per CDR3 protein, called by TCRdb with MiXCR from the 5' RACE reads. The sample lists 250,000 to 400,000 distinct CDR3 sequences, approximately 4.5% occurring once. Material: PBMCs, obtained 15 days after the yellow fever booster vaccination. The receptors shown here come from a man between 18 and 29 years old who received the YFV17D yellow fever vaccine.

This clonotype was counted ten times or more. V gene TRBV5-1 combines with J gene TRBJ2-2; D is uncertain. Between the trimmed V and J ends, which lost 4 bases and 2 bases, there was a span of 15 bases. The germline V gene encodes CDR1 SGHRS and CDR2 YFSETQ. The CDR3 totals 16 residues. The CDR3 DNA follows: TGCGCCAGCAGCGTGACCCTTGCCGATAACACCGGGGAGCTGTTTTTT. Residues: CASSVTLADNTGELFF. The variable domain in full, completed from reference TRBV5-1 and TRBJ2-2, reads KAGVTQTPRYLIKTRGQQVTLSCSPISGHRSVSWYQQTPGQGLQFLFEYFSETQRNKGNFPGRFSGRQFSNSRSEMNVSTLELGDSALYLCASSVTLADNTGELFFGEGSRLTVL.

This clonotype was counted a few times. The genes are TRBV7-9 and TRBJ2-5; 11 bases map to TRBD2. The CDR3 is 16 amino acids. J gave up 3 bases and V 6 bases, and 9 bases lay outside the gene matches. CDR1 SEHNR and CDR2 FQNEAQ come from the germline V gene (reference sequence). The CDR3 sequence: CASSFPGLAEEETQYF. The CDR3 bases are TGTGCCAGCAGTTTTCCGGGACTAGCGGAGGAAGAGACCCAGTACTTC.

The table lists this clonotype with many counts. The gene calls are TRBV7-9 and TRBJ2-7; D may be TRBD1 (6 bases). The V and J ends lost 5 bases and 6 bases respectively, with 11 bases between them. Germline CDR1 is SEHNR and CDR2 is FQNEAQ (reference sequence). The CDR3 is 12 residues long. The CDR3 protein is CASSSTGSEQYF. In nucleotides, the CDR3 is TGTGCCAGCAGCAGTACAGGGTCCGAGCAGTACTTC.

This clonotype has only a few counts. V is TRBV7-9 and J is TRBJ2-3; maybe TRBD2 (5 bases). Per germline, CDR1 SEHNR and CDR2 FQNEAQ (reference sequence). The CDR3 covers 13 residues. With 5 bases removed from V and 6 bases from J, the gap between germline ends came to 12 bases. The CDR3 sequence: CASSPRPGDTQYF. CDR3 DNA sequence: TGTGCCAGCAGCCCACGACCGGGGGATACGCAGTATTTT.

The chain is built from TRBV3-1 and TRBJ2-1; possibly TRBD2 for D (6 bases). The V end lost 5 bases, the J end lost 3 bases, and 14 bases lay between the germline ends. Per the germline V gene, CDR1 is LGHDT and CDR2 is YNNKEL (reference sequence). The CDR3 length is 15 residues. The CDR3 coding sequence is TGTGCCAGCAGCAACGGCCCGGACTACTACAATGAGCAGTTCTTC. It specifies CASSNGPDYYNEQFF.

This clonotype was counted ten times or more. This chain links TRBV5-1 with TRBJ2-1, with 7 bases fitting TRBD1. The germline CDR1 and CDR2 sequences are SGHRS and YFSETQ. V lost 1 base, J lost 5 bases, and 3 bases stayed unmatched. CDR3 length: 14 amino acids. CDR3 residues: CASSLNRGDNEQFF. The CDR3 nucleotides are TGCGCCAGCAGCTTGAACAGGGGAGACAATGAGCAGTTCTTC.

This clonotype appeared many times. The chain has TRBV5-5 and TRBJ1-2; TRBD1 agrees at 8 bases. V trimming: 4 bases; J trimming: 2 bases; junction bases outside the gene matches: 10. Germline V gene lookup returns CDR1 SGHKS and CDR2 YYEKEE (reference sequence). This CDR3 is 16 amino acids long. The CDR3 protein is CASSRGTGDPNYGYTF. The CDR3 DNA follows: TGTGCCAGCAGCAGAGGGACAGGCGATCCGAACTATGGCTACACCTTC. Drawing the rest from reference TRBV5-5 and TRBJ1-2, the complete variable domain is DAGVTQSPTHLIKTRGQQVTLRCSPISGHKSVSWYQQVLGQGPQFIFQYYEKEERGRGNFPDRFSARQFPNYSSELNVNALLLGDSALYLCASSRGTGDPNYGYTFGSGTRLTVV.